The sequence of this TCR beta chain was determined in a study of naive and memory T cell subsets. Both TRBC1 and TRBC2 were covered by a beta constant-region primer of two equimolar oligonucleotides. Four rounds of PCR amplified the ligated cDNA using nested alpha and beta constant-region primers plus SP2. Each CDR3 protein is one row after TCRdb ran MiXCR on the UMI-ligation and nested PCR reads. The data contain fewer than 150,000 distinct CDR3 sequences, about 20% of them singletons. Comments on this clonotype: Its matching antigen is unknown.

V lost 4 bases and J lost 8, with 6 bases in between. CDR3 length equals 11 residues. The V gene's germline CDR1 is MGHRA and CDR2 YSYEKL. Study-wide results and limits: Naive repertoires, especially CD8, held a few larger clonotypes, possibly memory cells re-expressing CD45RA.

The clonotype comes from a human donor in good health. Sequenced material: naive CD8+ T cells from blood. This chain uses TRBV4-1 with TRBJ2-1; either TRBD1 or TRBD2 may supply D (5 bases each). In DNA, the CDR3 is TGCGCCAGCAGCCGGGACCATGAGCAGTTCTTC. Residues: CASSRDHEQFF.